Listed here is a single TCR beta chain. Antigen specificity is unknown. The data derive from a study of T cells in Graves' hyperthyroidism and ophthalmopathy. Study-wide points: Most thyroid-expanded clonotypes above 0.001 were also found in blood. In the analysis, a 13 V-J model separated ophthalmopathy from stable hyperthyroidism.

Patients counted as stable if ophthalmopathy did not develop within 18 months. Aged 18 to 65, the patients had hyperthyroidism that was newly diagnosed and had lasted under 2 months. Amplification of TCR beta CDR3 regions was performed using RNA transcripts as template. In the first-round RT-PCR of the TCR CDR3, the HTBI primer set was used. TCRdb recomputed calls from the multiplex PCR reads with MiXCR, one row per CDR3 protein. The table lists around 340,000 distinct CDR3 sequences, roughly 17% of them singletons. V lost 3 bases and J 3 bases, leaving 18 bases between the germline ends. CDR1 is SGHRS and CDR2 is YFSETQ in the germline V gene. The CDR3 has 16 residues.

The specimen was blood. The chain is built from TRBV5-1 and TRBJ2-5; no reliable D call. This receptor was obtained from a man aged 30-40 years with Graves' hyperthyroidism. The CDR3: CASSSYSPYGEETQYF. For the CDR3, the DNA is TGCGCCAGCAGCTCCTATTCCCCCTATGGGGAAGAGACCCAGTACTTC.